The next 32 T cell receptor beta chains were all read from a single sample in a study of shared clonotypes between healthy human individuals. The table came from immunoSEQ multiplex PCR; TCRdb's copy has only in-frame clones and leaves some out. The sample has about 2 million clones; 85% to 95% are singletons. Sample: naive CD4+ T cells sorted from blood. Subset meaning: CD45RA+ positively selected. These receptors were taken from a man aged 18 to 29 in good health.

The rearrangement joins TRBV14 to TRBJ1-1; 7 bases fit TRBD1. This CDR3 is built from 15 residues. Germline CDR1 reads SGHDN; CDR2 reads FVKESK. V dropped 4 bases and J dropped 10; count of bases not matched to a gene: 15. CDR3 DNA sequence: TGTGCCAGCAGCCCAGACCTTGGGACAGCAAGTGGAGCTTTCTTT. Encoded protein: CASSPDLGTASGAFF.

V gene TRBV30 combines with J gene TRBJ2-1; 12 bases fit TRBD2. The CDR3 is 15 residues long. With 0 bases clipped from V and 10 bases from J, the junction kept 7 bases outside the gene matches. The germline gives CDR1 GTSNPN, CDR2 SVGIG (reference sequence). This CDR3 reads CAWSVSSGGAPEQFF. CDR3 in DNA: TGTGCCTGGAGTGTATCTAGCGGGGGGGCCCCGGAGCAGTTCTTC.

This chain uses TRBV30 with TRBJ1-2; D gene uncertain. The ends were cut back, 2 bases at V and 3 bases at J, with 10 bases in the middle. This CDR3 is 13 amino acids long. The germline V gene has CDR1 GTSNPN and CDR2 SVGIG (reference sequence). CDR3 nucleotides: TGTGCCTGGAGTCAGATAAAGGACTATGGCTACACCTTC. Its protein is CAWSQIKDYGYTF.

The rearrangement joins TRBV6-6 to TRBJ2-3, with TRBD2 matching over 8 bases. V was clipped by 6 bases and J by 14 bases; unmatched bases: 16. The germline V gene encodes CDR1 MNHNY and CDR2 SVGAGI (reference sequence). This CDR3 contains 14 residues. DNA of the CDR3: TGTGCCAGCAGCTACGGACTAAGCGGGGGCCACGGGTATTTT. Amino acids: CASSYGLSGGHGYF.

The chain links TRBV5-6 to TRBJ2-1, with D perhaps matching TRBD2 (5 bases). Germline CDR1 is SGHDT and CDR2 is YYEEEE. This CDR3 has 15 amino acids. V was cut by 4 bases and J by 2 bases, with 13 bases left in between. DNA for the CDR3: TGTGCCAGCAGCCGTTCCGTGGGAGCCTACAATGAGCAGTTCTTC. Its translation: CASSRSVGAYNEQFF.

This clone has only a few counts. This chain joins TRBV7-9 and TRBJ2-7, with a possible D match to TRBD1 (6 bases). V shed 5 bases and J shed 5 bases, with 10 bases lying between them. The CDR3 is 12 amino acids. Looked up from germline, CDR1 is SEHNR and CDR2 is FQNEAQ (reference sequence). CDR3 region: CASSVRGHEQYF. The CDR3 DNA reads TGTGCCAGCAGCGTCAGGGGCCACGAGCAGTACTTC.

This chain joins TRBV4-1 and TRBJ1-6; the D gene is possibly TRBD1 (5 bases). The V and J ends lost 1 base and 7 bases respectively, with 8 bases between them. The germline V gene encodes CDR1 MGHRA and CDR2 YSYEKL. CDR3 length: 14 amino acids. The CDR3 is CASSQVGVNSPLHF. In DNA, the CDR3 is TGCGCCAGCAGCCAAGTAGGGGTAAATTCACCCCTCCACTTT.

The chain carries TRBV21-1 and TRBJ1-5. TRBV21-1 is labeled a pseudogene. The CDR3 runs 17 residues. The CDR3 DNA reads as TGTGCCAGCAGCAACGGGGCGAAGGTTATACGCGATCAGCCCCAGCATTTT. Protein product: CASSNGAKVIRDQPQHF.

On this clone: This sample includes further DNA sequences coding for the same CDR3. V is TRBV7-2 and J is TRBJ1-1; D gene unclear. This CDR3 contains 14 residues. V dropped 1 base and J dropped 2 bases, with 8 bases sitting between them. Per germline, CDR1 SGHTA and CDR2 FQGNSA. CDR3 nucleotide sequence: TGTGCCAGCAGCTTAGGGGGTCCTAACACTGAAGCTTTCTTT. Translated, it gives CASSLGGPNTEAFF. The whole variable domain, filled in from reference TRBV7-2 and TRBJ1-1, reads GAGVSQSPSNKVTEKGKDVELRCDPISGHTALYWYRQSLGQGLEFLIYFQGNSAPDKSGLPSDRFSAERTGGSVSTLTIQRTQQEDSAVYLCASSLGGPNTEAFFGQGTRLTVV.

This rearrangement joins TRBV29-1 to TRBJ2-3, with 7 bases aligning to TRBD2. The V gene end was trimmed by 7 bases and the J gene end by 2 bases; junction bases not matched to a gene: 18. CDR3 length: 17 residues. Looked up from germline, CDR1 is SQVTM and CDR2 is ANQGSEA. The CDR3, as DNA: TGCAGCGAAAATGGGGCGGGAGCTAGTATTATCACAGATACGCAGTATTTT. It encodes CSENGAGASIITDTQYF.

This chain uses TRBV6-6 with TRBJ1-2; D is possibly TRBD1 (6 bases). Per the germline V gene, CDR1 is MNHNY and CDR2 is SVGAGI (reference sequence). Trimming left V 2 bases short and J 6 bases short, with 10 bases between. This CDR3 is built from 13 residues. DNA of the CDR3: TGTGCCAGCAGTTACCCGGGGACAAATGGCTACACCTTC. Protein product: CASSYPGTNGYTF.

The chain links TRBV5-1 to TRBJ2-3; a weak D match, TRBD2 (5 bases). CDR1 and CDR2 from the germline V gene are SGHRS and YFSETQ. The CDR3 loop spans 16 amino acids. The V end lost 4 bases, the J end lost 4 bases, and 19 bases lay between the germline ends. CDR3 residues: CASSLEIGSPADTQYF. The CDR3 DNA reads TGCGCCAGCAGCCTTGAGATAGGGAGTCCTGCAGATACGCAGTATTTT.

The gene calls are TRBV19 and TRBJ1-5; D ambiguous. Looked up from germline, CDR1 is LNHDA and CDR2 is SQIVND (reference sequence). V lost 6 bases to trimming and J lost 2 bases, with 14 bases between them. This CDR3 region has 15 residues. CDR3 coding DNA: TGTGCCAGTAGCCAGCCCTTGTGGGGCAATCAGCCCCAGCATTTT. Its protein is CASSQPLWGNQPQHF.

This sequence joins TRBV6-6 and TRBJ1-5, with no clear D. This CDR3 is 13 amino acids long. Germline V gene lookup returns CDR1 MNHNY and CDR2 SVGAGI (reference sequence). V lost 7 bases and J lost 6, with 13 bases in between. CDR3 region: CASTWVRFQPQHF. Written as DNA, the CDR3 is TGTGCCAGCACCTGGGTGAGGTTTCAGCCCCAGCATTTT.

The genes are TRBV11-3 and TRBJ2-1; D is unresolved. Trimming removed 2 bases at V and 8 bases at J, with 13 bases between. Germline-derived CDR1 and CDR2 are SGHNT and YENEEA. The CDR3 loop spans 14 amino acids. CDR3: CASSLKDRADEQFF. The DNA for the CDR3 is TGTGCCAGCAGCTTAAAGGATAGGGCCGATGAGCAGTTCTTC.

V usage is TRBV7-3 and J usage is TRBJ1-6; TRBD1 might be the D (5 bases). V was cut by 2 bases and J by 1 base, with 6 bases left in between. Germline CDR1 and CDR2: SGHTA and FQGTGA. This CDR3 region has 15 residues. CDR3 DNA sequence: TGTGCCAGCAGCTTACAGGGTTCCTATAATTCACCCCTCCACTTT. Its translation: CASSLQGSYNSPLHF.

The chain recombines TRBV18 with TRBJ1-4; 10 positions agree with TRBD1. This CDR3 spans 15 amino acids. CDR1 and CDR2 from the germline V gene are KGHSH and LQKENI. With V trimmed by 3 bases and J by 8 bases, 6 bases remained unmatched. This CDR3 reads CASSPDRGLVEKLFF. CDR3 nucleotides: TGTGCCAGCTCACCCGACAGGGGGCTGGTCGAAAAACTGTTTTTT.

The chain combines TRBV4-1 with TRBJ1-2; D call uncertain. CDR3 length equals 13 residues. CDR1 and CDR2 (germline): MGHRA, YSYEKL. Trimming cost V 1 base and J 4 bases, with 7 bases left between them. The CDR3 region has the DNA TGCGCCAGCAGCCAAGGATCCACCTATGGCTACACCTTC. Translating gives CASSQGSTYGYTF.

This sequence joins TRBV10-2 and TRBJ2-2, with 9 bases that match TRBD1. This CDR3 region has 16 residues. J gave up 6 bases and V 5 bases, and 10 bases lay outside the gene matches. Germline V gene lookup returns CDR1 WSHSY and CDR2 SAAADI. In DNA form, the CDR3 reads TGCGCCAGCAGTTCGACCGGGACAGGGATCGCCGGGGAGCTGTTTTTT. This gives the protein CASSSTGTGIAGELFF.

The chain employs TRBV28 and TRBJ1-5; possible D gene TRBD1, 5 bases. The germline V gene encodes CDR1 MDHEN and CDR2 SYDVKM. The germline V and J ends were trimmed by 10 bases and 11 bases, with 18 bases remaining between them. CDR3 length equals 12 residues. CDR3 sequence: CATAWAGTTQHF. In nucleotides, the CDR3 is TGTGCCACCGCTTGGGCAGGGACGACCCAGCATTTT.

The rearrangement joins TRBV7-3 to TRBJ2-2; 8 bases align to TRBD2. After removal of 5 bases from V and 0 bases from J, the junction contained 5 bases not matched to a gene. The CDR3 has 16 residues. Germline V gene data show CDR1 as SGHTA and CDR2 as FQGTGA. The CDR3, as DNA: TGTGCCAGCAGCCCCGGGACTAGTCCGAACACCGGGGAGCTGTTTTTT. This gives the protein CASSPGTSPNTGELFF.

The chain couples TRBV11-2 to TRBJ1-2, with D perhaps TRBD1 (5 bases). Germline CDR1 reads SGHAT; CDR2 reads FQNNGV. V dropped 5 bases and J dropped 7 bases, with 11 bases sitting between them. This CDR3 spans 12 amino acids. CDR3 amino acids: CASSPGTSGYTF. The CDR3 DNA sequence: TGTGCCAGCAGCCCCGGGACTAGTGGCTACACCTTC.

The J gene is TRBJ2-2, the V gene TRBV4-3; the D gene is possibly TRBD2 (6 bases). The CDR3 is made up of 17 amino acids. V was shortened by 4 bases and J by 4 bases, with 19 bases between the two germline ends. CDR1 LGHNA and CDR2 YSLEER come from the germline V gene. In DNA, the CDR3 is TGCGCCAGCAGCCGCGATGGCGGGGCCCGAGGCACCGGGGAGCTGTTTTTT. Amino acids: CASSRDGGARGTGELFF.

DNA for the CDR3: TGTGCCAGCAGCGGAACAGGGGCGAACACTGAAGCTTTCTTT. It yields the protein CASSGTGANTEAFF. The V call is TRBV5-6, the J call TRBJ1-1; TRBD1 matches 7 bases. Germline CDR1 and CDR2: SGHDT and YYEEEE. The CDR3 is 14 residues long. After removal of 4 bases from V and 1 base from J, the junction contained 4 bases not matched to a gene.

The chain has TRBV5-1 and TRBJ2-1; TRBD1 matches 7 bases. The germline CDR1 and CDR2 sequences are SGHRS and YFSETQ. Trimming at V came to 4 bases and at J to 3 bases, leaving 10 bases not matched to a gene. The length of the CDR3 is 16 residues. In DNA form, the CDR3 reads TGCGCCAGCAGCCCAGGACAGGCCCGGGACTACAATGAGCAGTTCTTC. This encodes CASSPGQARDYNEQFF.

Points on this clone: Other nucleotide sequences from this sample produce the same CDR3. The V gene is TRBV10-1, the J gene TRBJ2-2; D not certain. V was trimmed by 1 base and J by 6 bases, leaving 3 bases between them. CDR1 and CDR2 (germline): WNHNN, SYGVQD (reference sequence). The CDR3 covers 12 residues. The CDR3 sequence: CASSEFPGELFF. The CDR3 DNA reads TGCGCCAGCAGTGAGTTTCCCGGGGAGCTGTTTTTT.

The V gene is TRBV14, the J gene TRBJ1-6, with D possibly being TRBD1 (6 bases). The V end lost 4 bases, the J end lost 2 bases, and 12 bases lay between the germline ends. The CDR3 loop spans 16 amino acids. Germline V lookup: CDR1 SGHDN, CDR2 FVKESK. For the CDR3, the DNA is TGTGCCAGCAGCCCTCGGGACAACCCCTATAATTCACCCCTCCACTTT. It encodes CASSPRDNPYNSPLHF.

This clone was seen a single time. The rearrangement uses TRBV6-1 and TRBJ1-4; maybe TRBD1 (5 bases). Germline CDR1 MNHNS, CDR2 SASEGT. The V and J ends lost 6 bases and 8 bases respectively, with 10 bases between them. The CDR3 has 12 amino acids. Written as DNA, the CDR3 is TGTGCCAGCAGGGGACGAGAAGAAAAACTGTTTTTT. Translating gives CASRGREEKLFF.

The gene calls are TRBV4-2 and TRBJ1-4, with 8 positions matching TRBD1. The CDR3 is made up of 16 amino acids. Germline values: CDR1 LGHNA, CDR2 YNFKEQ. The junction had 11 bases not matched to a gene; V was cut back by 3 bases and J by 8 bases. The CDR3 region is CASSQEIQGAEEKLFF. DNA of the CDR3: TGTGCCAGCAGCCAGGAGATCCAGGGGGCGGAGGAAAAACTGTTTTTT.

V gene TRBV6-1 combines with J gene TRBJ2-3, with 7 bases matching TRBD2. The germline V gene encodes CDR1 MNHNS and CDR2 SASEGT. J was trimmed by 3 bases and V by 4 bases; bases with no gene match: 7. The CDR3 has 15 amino acids. Here the CDR3 reads CASSVVGGSTDTQYF. The CDR3 nucleotides read TGTGCCAGCAGTGTGGTGGGGGGGTCTACAGATACGCAGTATTTT.

About this clone: Other DNA sequences of this sample code for an identical CDR3. The chain is built from TRBV19 and TRBJ1-3, with D possibly TRBD1 on 6 matching bases. Trimming cost V 5 bases and J 1 base, with 9 bases left between them. Germline values: CDR1 LNHDA, CDR2 SQIVND (reference sequence). The CDR3 extends over 14 amino acids. CDR3 nucleotide sequence: TGTGCCAGTAGTCCCAGGGGTTCTGGAAACACCATATATTTT. Protein sequence: CASSPRGSGNTIYF.

The CDR3 reads CASRLAGPGASTDTQYF. CDR3 in DNA: TGCGCCAGCAGACTAGCGGGCCCCGGTGCTAGCACAGATACGCAGTATTTT. V usage is TRBV10-2 and J usage is TRBJ2-3; 9 positions agree with TRBD2. Trimming cost V 6 bases and J 0 bases; bases outside gene matches: 10. The CDR3 has 17 residues. CDR1 and CDR2 from the germline V gene are WSHSY and SAAADI.